This TCR beta chain was identified during a study of Tregs in tolerant kidney transplant recipients. Notes on the study in general: Donor-specific Treg expansion exceeded global Treg expansion in tolerant patients, suggesting antigen drive. This study did not directly address biological reproducibility. Validation in larger populations is needed because few patients were studied.

TCRdb's table, derived via immunoSEQ multiplex PCR, lists solely in-frame clones and lacks some. The sample yields just under 65,000 clones, approximately 98% seen once. Per the germline V gene, CDR1 is MNHEY and CDR2 is SVGAGI. This CDR3 is 15 amino acids long. The germline V and J ends were trimmed by 6 bases and 4 bases, with 15 bases remaining between them. With respect to this clone: What it binds is unknown.

The rearrangement uses TRBV6-5 and TRBJ2-2, with a tentative D call TRBD2 (5 bases). This material consisted of Tregs from blood, taken before the transplant. This TCR was sampled from a human donor who received a combined kidney and bone marrow transplant. The CDR3 region has the DNA TGTGCCAGCAGCCCGCCGAGGGCCGGCACCGGGGAGCTGTTTTTT. Translated: CASSPPRAGTGELFF.